Presented here are 22 T cell receptor beta chains from one specimen sequenced in a study of T cells after yellow fever vaccination. TCRdb itself ran the 5' RACE reads through MiXCR, one entry per CDR3 protein. Of around 30,000 distinct CDR3 sequences detected, roughly 6% appear once; the ten largest clones hold roughly 25%. Here the sequenced sample was PBMCs, either bulk or a sorted T-cell subset (CD4+, CD8+, memory, or dextramer-sorted; not recorded which), taken on the day of the yellow fever booster vaccination. These receptors were taken from a man under 40 who received the YFV17D yellow fever vaccine.

This clonotype was counted ten times or more. The chain joins TRBV6-1 to TRBJ1-5; D uncertain. V was cut by 6 bases and J by 5 bases, with 11 bases left in between. Per germline, CDR1 MNHNS and CDR2 SASEGT. The length of the CDR3 is 13 residues. The CDR3 region is CASRNGVYQPQHF. Here the CDR3 DNA reads TGTGCCAGCAGGAACGGGGTCTATCAGCCCCAGCATTTT.

This clonotype was seen ten or more times. This rearrangement joins TRBV6-1 to TRBJ2-1; 13 bases align to TRBD2. Germline CDR1 is MNHNS and CDR2 is SASEGT. The CDR3 extends over 16 amino acids. Unmatched junction bases numbered 7, after V lost 7 bases and J lost 4 bases. The CDR3 nucleotides are TGTGCCAGCAAAGAGGGACTAGCGGGAAGGTACAATGAGCAGTTCTTC. Translation: CASKEGLAGRYNEQFF.

In its sample, this clonotype was seen many times. This chain links TRBV19 with TRBJ2-3, with D possibly TRBD1 on 5 matching bases. The V and J ends lost 6 bases and 2 bases respectively, with 6 bases between them. Germline V gene sequence: CDR1 LNHDA, CDR2 SQIVND (reference sequence). CDR3 length equals 12 residues. The chain's CDR3 is CASSRATDTQYF. The CDR3 coding sequence is TGTGCCAGTAGCAGGGCCACAGATACGCAGTATTTT.

By share, this clonotype counts as medium-sized. This chain uses TRBV20-1 with TRBJ1-3; possible D gene TRBD1, 5 bases. The germline V and J ends were trimmed by 6 bases and 0 bases, with 15 bases remaining between them. CDR1 DFQATT and CDR2 SNEGSKA come from the germline V gene (reference sequence). This CDR3 comprises 15 residues. The DNA of the CDR3 is TGCAGTGCCATCCCCAGGGAGGTCTCTGGAAACACCATATATTTT. Residues: CSAIPREVSGNTIYF.

V usage is TRBV5-1 and J usage is TRBJ2-3; 7 nucleotides line up with TRBD2. Germline V CDR1 and CDR2: SGHRS, YFSETQ. V lost 0 bases, J lost 6 bases, and 13 bases stayed unmatched. The length of the CDR3 is 17 residues. This chain's CDR3 is CASSLAMAGEISDTQYF. In DNA form, the CDR3 reads TGCGCCAGCAGCTTGGCCATGGCGGGAGAGATCAGTGATACGCAGTATTTT.

This clonotype has ten or more counts. This chain uses TRBV6-5 with TRBJ2-7; 11 nucleotides align to TRBD2. Germline CDR1 is MNHEY and CDR2 is SVGAGI. This CDR3 is built from 13 residues. Trimming took 6 bases from V and 2 from J; bases not matched to a gene: 0. The CDR3 sequence is CASRTSGTYEQYF. CDR3 nucleotides: TGTGCCAGCAGGACTAGCGGGACCTACGAGCAGTACTTC.

This clonotype was detected ten times or more. The chain links TRBV20-1 to TRBJ2-1; TRBD1 aligns across 9 bases. The junction had 10 bases not matched to a gene; V was cut back by 4 bases and J by 6 bases. This CDR3 region has 15 residues. CDR1 is DFQATT and CDR2 is SNEGSKA in the germline V gene (reference sequence). The CDR3 DNA reads as TGCAGTGCTATATCGACCGGGACAGGGCTCAATGAGCAGTTCTTC. Its protein is CSAISTGTGLNEQFF.

This clonotype was found a few times. V and J are TRBV7-2 and TRBJ1-5; D unresolved. V gave up 5 bases and J gave up 3 bases, with 8 bases separating them. Germline values: CDR1 SGHTA, CDR2 FQGNSA. The CDR3 loop spans 13 amino acids. Here the CDR3 DNA reads TGTGCCAGCAGCCAGAGGACCAATCAGCCCCAGCATTTT. Residues: CASSQRTNQPQHF.

This clonotype was found a few times. The chain carries TRBV6-4 and TRBJ2-7, with D possibly TRBD2 on 5 matching bases. CDR1 is MRHNA and CDR2 is SNTAGT in the germline V gene. V was shortened by 6 bases and J by 3 bases, with 15 bases between the two germline ends. This CDR3 comprises 14 residues. The CDR3: CASSRTGRNYEQYF. The DNA for the CDR3 is TGTGCCAGCAGCCGGACTGGACGGAACTACGAGCAGTACTTC.

Many counts were recorded for this clonotype. The V gene is TRBV13, the J gene TRBJ2-7; 9 positions agree with TRBD2. Germline values: CDR1 PRHDT, CDR2 FYEKMQ (reference sequence). The J segment lost 0 bases and the V segment lost 5 bases, leaving 14 bases of the junction unmatched. The CDR3 spans 18 residues. Written as DNA, the CDR3 is TGTGCCAGCAGCGATCTTGGCGGGAGGGCCGAGAGCTCCTACGAGCAGTACTTC. Encoded protein: CASSDLGGRAESSYEQYF.

Regarding this clonotype: A much bigger clone sits one base away, suggesting this may be a read error. This chain uses TRBV20-1 with TRBJ2-5; 7 bases are shared with TRBD1. The CDR3 runs 13 residues. In germline, CDR1 is DFQATT, CDR2 SNEGSKA (reference sequence). Trimming took 3 bases from V and 5 from J; bases not matched to a gene: 6. The CDR3 sequence is CSASGQVHETQYF. CDR3 bases: TGCAGTGCTAGTGGACAGGTTCACGAGACCCAGTACTTC.

This clonotype has ten or more counts. The rearrangement links TRBV20-1 to TRBJ2-3; 7 nucleotides align to TRBD2. The trim removed 0 bases at V and 4 bases at J, leaving 7 bases unmatched. Germline values: CDR1 DFQATT, CDR2 SNEGSKA (reference sequence). This CDR3 spans 15 amino acids. CDR3 sequence: CSARDWAGASDTQYF. DNA of the CDR3: TGCAGTGCTAGAGATTGGGCGGGAGCATCAGATACGCAGTATTTT.

The genes are TRBV2 and TRBJ2-1; perhaps TRBD1 as D (6 bases). The germline V and J ends were trimmed by 11 bases and 4 bases, with 18 bases remaining between them. Per germline, CDR1 SNHLY and CDR2 FYNNEI. The length of the CDR3 is 14 residues. CDR3 nucleotide sequence: TGTGCCCGCTGCATAAGGACAGAATACAATGAGCAGTTCTTC. Translation gives CARCIRTEYNEQFF.

This clonotype was counted ten times or more. The chain is built from TRBV7-8 and TRBJ2-1; TRBD2 matches 7 bases. J was trimmed by 3 bases and V by 4 bases; bases with no gene match: 3. There are 14 residues in the CDR3. Germline V CDR1 and CDR2: SGHVS, FQNEAQ. The CDR3 DNA sequence: TGTGCCAGCAGCTCCGGACTAGACTACAATGAGCAGTTCTTC. Translated, it gives CASSSGLDYNEQFF.

There are a few counts of this clonotype. The chain uses TRBV4-3 and TRBJ2-7, with D perhaps matching TRBD2 (6 bases). The CDR3 runs to 15 residues. Germline CDR1 LGHNA, CDR2 YSLEER. V lost 4 bases and J lost 0, with 13 bases in between. Here the CDR3 reads CASSLRSGGSYEQYF. CDR3 sequence (DNA): TGCGCCAGCAGCCTCCGGTCCGGGGGCTCCTACGAGCAGTACTTC.

This clonotype was detected many times. The gene calls are TRBV2 and TRBJ2-1, with 14 bases that match TRBD2. This CDR3 is 17 amino acids long. Germline CDR1 is SNHLY and CDR2 is FYNNEI. After removal of 0 bases from V and 9 bases from J, the junction contained 7 bases not matched to a gene. The CDR3 nucleotides read TGTGCCAGCAGTGAAGCGTTAGCGGGACTAGCGGGAGTTGAGCAGTTCTTC. Protein product: CASSEALAGLAGVEQFF.

This clonotype occurred a few times. In DNA, the CDR3 is TGCAGTGCTGACAGGGGGGGAACTAGCGGGAGGGGGAATGAGCAGTTCTTC. This encodes CSADRGGTSGRGNEQFF. This chain uses TRBV20-1 with TRBJ2-1; 13 nucleotides agree with TRBD2. This CDR3 has 17 amino acids. The germline V gene has CDR1 DFQATT and CDR2 SNEGSKA (reference sequence). V was clipped by 5 bases and J by 7 bases; unmatched bases: 14.

CDR3: CASSLLGPELFF. The CDR3 bases are TGTGCCAGCAGCTTACTGGGACCCGAGCTGTTTTTT. The chain couples TRBV5-6 to TRBJ2-2; perhaps D is TRBD1 or TRBD2 (5 bases each). Germline V gene sequence: CDR1 SGHDT, CDR2 YYEEEE. The CDR3 is made up of 12 amino acids. The V gene lost 2 bases and the J gene lost 11 bases, with 10 bases spanning the gap.

This clonotype was observed many times. The rearrangement joins TRBV24-1 to TRBJ2-3; TRBD2 agrees at 8 bases. Germline values: CDR1 KGHDR, CDR2 SFDVKD. The CDR3 is made up of 16 amino acids. V was pared by 3 bases and J by 5 bases, with 9 bases of the junction left unmatched. DNA of the CDR3: TGTGCCACCAGTGATCCGGGACTAGGTCGTCAAGATACGCAGTATTTT. Its protein product is CATSDPGLGRQDTQYF.

This clonotype has a handful of counts. The chain carries TRBV20-1 and TRBJ2-5; TRBD1 matches 8 bases. Germline values: CDR1 DFQATT, CDR2 SNEGSKA (reference sequence). The CDR3 length is 18 residues. V lost 2 bases to trimming and J lost 2 bases; unmatched junction nucleotides: 16. The DNA for the CDR3 is TGCAGTGCTAGATCCGCCGCGGGACAGGAGGTGTTACAAGAGACCCAGTACTTC. Protein: CSARSAAGQEVLQETQYF.

This clonotype was observed at least ten times. This sequence joins TRBV7-2 and TRBJ1-1; 9 bases map to TRBD1. V lost 6 bases to trimming and J lost 4 bases; unmatched junction nucleotides: 12. From germline, CDR1 is SGHTA and CDR2 FQGNSA. The CDR3 runs 16 residues. Here the CDR3 DNA reads TGTGCCAGCAGGGCAAAGACAGGGGGTAAAACCACTGAAGCTTTCTTT. This encodes CASRAKTGGKTTEAFF.

This clonotype was counted many times. This chain joins TRBV6-5 and TRBJ1-1; no reliable D call. The CDR3 contains 11 residues. V lost 7 bases, J lost 4 bases, and 7 bases lay in between. Germline CDR1 MNHEY, CDR2 SVGAGI. The CDR3 region has the DNA TGTGCCAGCAAGACCGTCACTGAAGCTTTCTTT. It translates to CASKTVTEAFF.